This is a list of T cell receptor beta chains from one sample in a study of blood T cell repertoires in COVID-19. Produced via immunoSEQ multiplex PCR; TCRdb's table is partial and in-frame only. This table holds 300,000 to 350,000 clones, around 88% found once. Specimen: peripheral blood. Every receptor here comes from a man between 25 and 39 years old with active or convalescent COVID-19. Each CDR3 is given with its conserved first and last residue. A D gene is named only where the DNA matches it firmly. Only part of the rows carry a size: once, few, many, or a class if the clone is expanded.

v_call	j_call	clone_size	d_call	cdr3_aa	cdr3_nt
TRBV6-5	TRBJ1-1	.	.	CASSYRQRGTEAFF	TGTGCCAGCAGTTACCGACAGCGTGGGACTGAAGCTTTCTTT
TRBV2	TRBJ1-5	.	.	CASRRAGVDQPQHF	TGTGCCAGCAGGCGGGCAGGGGTGGATCAGCCCCAGCATTTT
TRBV19	TRBJ1-3	.	.	CASSPQGPLTSGNTIYF	TGTGCCAGTAGTCCACAGGGACCCCTGACCTCTGGAAACACCATATATTTT
TRBV9	TRBJ2-7	.	TRBD1	CASSVGDRGHEQYF	TGTGCCAGCAGCGTCGGCGACAGGGGCCACGAGCAGTACTTC
TRBV28	TRBJ2-7	.	.	CASSIWGVGEQYF	TGTGCCAGCAGCATTTGGGGGGTAGGCGAGCAGTACTTC
TRBV5-1	TRBJ1-1	.	.	CASRLVQGRNTEAFF	TGCGCCAGCAGGCTTGTACAGGGAAGGAACACTGAAGCTTTCTTT
TRBV7-9	TRBJ1-1	.	TRBD1	CASSLVGGTGKTEAFF	TGTGCCAGCAGCTTAGTCGGCGGGACAGGGAAAACTGAAGCTTTCTTT
TRBV6-5	TRBJ2-7	once	TRBD1	CASSYATGDAQYF	TGTGCCAGCAGTTATGCGACAGGGGATGCGCAGTACTTC
TRBV19	TRBJ1-6	.	TRBD1	CASSDRAKSSPLHF	TGTGCCAGTAGTGACAGGGCGAAGAGTTCACCCCTCCACTTT
TRBV24-1	TRBJ2-7	few	TRBD1	CATSDQQGAGNEQYF	TGTGCCACCAGTGACCAACAGGGGGCAGGTAACGAGCAGTACTTC
TRBV5-1	TRBJ2-1	.	TRBD2	CASKRSGSSNEQFF	TGCGCCAGCAAACGAAGCGGGAGCAGTAATGAGCAGTTCTTC
TRBV30	TRBJ2-3	.	TRBD2	CAWSRAGLGADTQYF	TGTGCCTGGAGTAGGGCGGGACTAGGGGCAGATACGCAGTATTTT
TRBV5-1	TRBJ2-3	.	.	CASGLAVTDTQYF	TGCGCCAGCGGACTCGCCGTCACAGATACGCAGTATTTT
TRBV5-6	TRBJ1-2	.	TRBD1	CASSLEGQGYYGYTF	TGTGCCAGCAGCTTGGAAGGACAGGGTTATTATGGCTACACCTTC
TRBV7-6	TRBJ2-1	.	TRBD2	CASSLTSGRSSYNEQFF	TGTGCCAGCAGCTTAACTAGCGGGAGAAGCTCCTACAATGAGCAGTTCTTC
TRBV4-2	TRBJ2-7	.	TRBD1	CASSPGQGVDEQYF	TGTGCCAGCAGCCCGGGACAGGGGGTCGACGAGCAGTACTTC
TRBV6-5	TRBJ2-1	.	TRBD2	CASLRLAVYNEQFF	TGTGCCAGCTTACGACTAGCGGTCTACAATGAGCAGTTCTTC
TRBV11-3	TRBJ2-4	few	.	CASSSTSPTQYF	TGTGCCAGCAGCTCCACTAGCCCGACTCAGTACTTC
TRBV7-8	TRBJ2-7	.	TRBD1	CASSWDRGNEQYF	TGTGCCAGCAGCTGGGACAGGGGTAACGAGCAGTACTTC
TRBV24-1	TRBJ2-7	.	TRBD1	CATSDHDRGNLYF	TGTGCCACCAGTGACCATGACAGGGGCAATCTGTACTTC
TRBV7-2	TRBJ2-1	.	.	CASSLKTVSYNEQFF	TGTGCCAGCAGCTTAAAGACAGTTTCCTACAATGAGCAGTTCTTC
TRBV25-1	TRBJ1-4	.	.	CASSPLNEKLFF	TGTGCCAGCAGCCCGTTAAATGAAAAACTGTTTTTT
TRBV5-1	TRBJ1-2	.	TRBD1	CASSFGTGGNYGYTF	TGCGCCAGCAGCTTTGGGACAGGGGGGAACTATGGCTACACCTTC
TRBV7-3	TRBJ1-2	.	.	CASSSGEGGYGYTF	TGTGCCAGCAGCTCTGGAGAGGGCGGGTATGGCTACACCTTC
TRBV9	TRBJ2-3	once	.	CASSNQGLSGTDTQYF	TGTGCCAGCAGCAATCAGGGCCTATCGGGCACAGATACGCAGTATTTT
TRBV18	TRBJ2-7	.	.	CASSPRGGPGSYEQYF	TGTGCCAGCTCACCGAGGGGGGGGCCCGGCTCCTACGAGCAGTACTTC
TRBV2	TRBJ1-5	.	.	CASSEGAVNQPQHF	TGTGCCAGCAGTGAAGGGGCAGTAAATCAGCCCCAGCATTTT
TRBV10-3	TRBJ2-3	.	.	CAISESGGAGTDTQYF	TGTGCCATCAGTGAGTCAGGCGGGGCCGGAACAGATACGCAGTATTTT
TRBV5-4	TRBJ2-7	.	TRBD2	CASSWTSGGAPNEQYF	TGTGCCAGTTCCTGGACTAGCGGGGGGGCCCCTAACGAGCAGTACTTC
TRBV11-2	TRBJ2-3	.	.	CASSLETGDTQYF	TGTGCCAGCAGCTTAGAGACGGGGGATACGCAGTATTTT
TRBV11-2	TRBJ1-5	.	.	CASSLFPEQTNQPQHF	TGTGCCAGCAGCTTATTCCCCGAGCAAACCAATCAGCCCCAGCATTTT
TRBV18	TRBJ1-6	few	.	CASSPNGDSPLHF	TGTGCCAGCTCACCAAACGGGGATTCACCCCTCCACTTT
TRBV30	TRBJ2-7	.	TRBD2	CAWSHGTNTYEQYF	TGTGCCTGGAGCCACGGGACTAATACCTACGAGCAGTACTTC
TRBV5-1	TRBJ2-1	.	TRBD2	CASTGGKEGSGRSSYNEQFF	TGCGCCAGCACCGGGGGTAAGGAGGGTAGCGGGAGGAGCTCCTACAATGAGCAGTTCTTC
TRBV19	TRBJ2-1	.	.	CASNWGVGRNNEQFF	TGTGCCAGTAATTGGGGGGTTGGACGCAACAATGAGCAGTTCTTC
TRBV14	TRBJ2-7	.	.	CASSQVGQSYEQYF	TGTGCCAGCAGCCAAGTCGGACAGTCCTACGAGCAGTACTTC
TRBV5-4	TRBJ1-4	once	.	CASSLSATSNEKLFF	TGTGCCAGCAGCTTATCCGCCACCAGTAATGAAAAACTGTTTTTT
TRBV6-2/TRBV6-3	TRBJ2-1	.	.	CASSYSSSGAYNEQFF	TGTGCCAGCAGTTACTCGTCCAGCGGAGCCTACAATGAGCAGTTCTTC
TRBV29-1	TRBJ1-5	few	TRBD1	CSVRTGGFNQPQHF	TGCAGCGTTAGGACAGGGGGATTCAATCAGCCCCAGCATTTT
TRBV9	TRBJ1-6	.	.	CASSVEGLSNSPLHF	TGTGCCAGCAGCGTAGAGGGGCTTAGTAATTCACCCCTCCACTTT
TRBV7-8	TRBJ2-7	once	.	CASSPDRSSYEQYF	TGTGCCAGCAGCCCCGACAGGAGCTCCTACGAGCAGTACTTC
TRBV29-1	TRBJ1-4	.	TRBD1	CSVGEGAPGANEKLFF	TGCAGCGTTGGTGAGGGGGCCCCTGGGGCTAATGAAAAACTGTTTTTT
TRBV2	TRBJ1-5	few	.	CASRDTYSNQPQHF	TGTGCCAGCAGGGACACCTATAGCAATCAGCCCCAGCATTTT
TRBV30	TRBJ1-5	once	TRBD1	CAWSRRGRGFDSNQPQHF	TGTGCCTGGAGTAGGAGAGGCAGGGGGTTCGATAGCAATCAGCCCCAGCATTTT
TRBV5-1	TRBJ2-4	.	.	CASSVTGTQNIQYF	TGCGCCAGCAGCGTAACAGGGACCCAAAACATTCAGTACTTC
TRBV6-2/TRBV6-3	TRBJ1-2	.	TRBD1	CASSDRENYGYTF	TGTGCCAGCAGTGACAGGGAGAACTATGGCTACACCTTC
TRBV6-4	TRBJ2-7	.	TRBD1	CASRRDSREQYF	TGTGCCAGCAGACGGGACAGCCGGGAGCAGTACTTC
TRBV27	TRBJ2-7	.	.	CASSSGGWRTEQYF	TGTGCCAGCAGTTCGGGGGGCTGGCGGACCGAGCAGTACTTC
TRBV9	TRBJ2-7	.	.	CASSPSPTGYEQYF	TGTGCCAGCAGCCCCAGCCCGACAGGATACGAGCAGTACTTC
TRBV20-1	TRBJ1-4	.	.	CSASVGQAEKLFF	TGCAGTGCTAGTGTGGGCCAAGCTGAAAAACTGTTTTTT
TRBV9	TRBJ1-5	.	.	CASSASGTNQPQHF	TGTGCCAGCAGCGCGAGCGGTACCAATCAGCCCCAGCATTTT
TRBV10-2	TRBJ1-1	.	TRBD1	CASSGTGLTEAFF	TGCGCCAGCAGTGGGACAGGGCTGACTGAAGCTTTCTTT
TRBV15	TRBJ1-1	.	.	CATSLQRNTEAFF	TGTGCCACCAGCCTACAGAGAAACACTGAAGCTTTCTTT
TRBV9	TRBJ2-7	.	.	CASSVRTDSYEQYF	TGTGCCAGCAGCGTCCGGACTGACTCCTACGAGCAGTACTTC
TRBV7-9	TRBJ1-6	.	TRBD1	CASSLRDRPNSPLHF	TGTGCCAGCAGCTTAAGGGACAGACCGAATTCACCCCTCCACTTT
TRBV6-1	TRBJ1-1	.	TRBD1	CASSERTGEAFF	TGTGCCAGCAGTGAAAGGACAGGGGAGGCTTTCTTT
TRBV23-1	TRBJ2-7	.	TRBD1	CASSHLGDRGRPYEQYF	TGCGCCAGCAGTCACTTGGGGGACAGGGGGCGACCTTACGAGCAGTACTTC
TRBV11-3	TRBJ2-1	.	.	CASSRTSRYNEQFF	TGTGCCAGCAGCCGTACTAGCCGTTACAATGAGCAGTTCTTC
TRBV12-2	TRBJ2-4	.	.	CASRSLGGVLPKNIQYF	TGTGCAAGTCGCTCCCTCGGCGGGGTACTCCCCAAAAACATTCAGTACTTC